This TCR beta chain came from a study of blood T cell repertoires in COVID-19. Looking at the study overall: Acute-phase and convalescent COVID-19 samples originated in the United States, Italy and Spain.

J gave up 5 bases and V 1 base, and 6 bases lay outside the gene matches. The CDR3 has 15 amino acids. Germline V lookup: CDR1 LGHNA, CDR2 YNFKEQ. In the authors' methods: Amplification of reference gene primers was used by the study to estimate nucleated cell counts. Assay: immunoSEQ multiplex PCR; the TCRdb copy retains only in-frame clones and omits some. The V and J calls and the clone size are those of that table, but D and trimming were determined from the DNA. Of under 350,000 clones in the sample, just over 85% were seen once. Enrollees, about 18 to 95 years old, lived in 24 US areas. Cohorts were determined from participant-reported clinical history.

Input material: PBMCs or T cells enriched from blood (not recorded which). The rearrangement links TRBV4-2 to TRBJ1-2; 8 positions agree with TRBD1. The clonotype was recovered from a woman between 40 and 55 years old with acute COVID-19. The CDR3 bases are TGTGCCAGCAGCCAAGGATATCAGGGGGCATATGGCTACACCTTC. Its protein is CASSQGYQGAYGYTF.